The 10 T cell receptor beta chains given below trace back to one sample, sequenced in a study of identical twins. TCRdb analysed the 5' RACE reads with MiXCR anew, one entry per CDR3 protein. Seen here are 570,000 or so distinct CDR3 sequences, approximately 9.6% observed once, and the top ten hold around 3.1%. The data were also submitted as part of a second study, on yellow fever vaccine responses in identical twins.

Sequenced input: PBMCs. The receptors come from a woman between 18 and 29 years old in good health.

This chain links TRBV4-3 with TRBJ2-6; TRBD2 aligns across 10 bases. The CDR3 covers 18 residues. V was pared by 4 bases and J by 2 bases, with 8 bases of the junction left unmatched. The germline V gene encodes CDR1 LGHNA and CDR2 YSLEER. The CDR3 spells CASSRELLAGTGANVLTF. CDR3 sequence (DNA): TGCGCCAGCAGCCGCGAACTACTAGCGGGAACTGGGGCCAACGTCCTGACTTTC.

This clonotype was counted ten times or more. The V gene is TRBV6-2 or TRBV6-3, the J gene TRBJ2-1; no clear D gene. Looked up from germline, CDR1 is MNHEY and CDR2 is SVGEGT. The CDR3 consists of 11 residues. Trimming took 0 bases from V and 9 from J, leaving 3 bases between them. CDR3 protein: CASSYSAEQFF. The DNA for the CDR3 is TGTGCCAGCAGTTACTCGGCTGAGCAGTTCTTC.

V and J are TRBV20-1 and TRBJ2-3, with 7 bases matching TRBD1. The V segment lost 6 bases and the J segment 0 bases; nucleotides outside the gene matches: 9. The germline V gene encodes CDR1 DFQATT and CDR2 SNEGSKA (reference sequence). This CDR3 has 15 amino acids. DNA of the CDR3: TGCAGTGCCCACCAAGGGGGCGGGAGCACAGATACGCAGTATTTT. Its protein is CSAHQGGGSTDTQYF.

This clonotype appeared a few times. The chain carries TRBV7-9 and TRBJ1-3; a weak D match, TRBD1 (5 bases). CDR3 size: 16 residues. V dropped 5 bases and J dropped 2 bases, with 16 bases sitting between them. Germline CDR1 and CDR2: SEHNR and FQNEAQ (reference sequence). The CDR3 DNA reads TGTGCCAGCAGCGACGGCGCGGGGGGACCTGGAAACACCATATATTTT. Encoded protein: CASSDGAGGPGNTIYF.

V is TRBV7-2 and J is TRBJ2-7; a possible D gene is TRBD2 (5 bases). Trimming removed 4 bases from V and 3 bases from J, with 10 bases in between. The CDR3 is 13 residues long. CDR1 and CDR2 from the germline V gene are SGHTA and FQGNSA. CDR3 sequence: CASSYGLIYEQYF. CDR3 nucleotide sequence: TGTGCCAGCAGCTATGGACTGATCTACGAGCAGTACTTC.

The rearrangement joins TRBV7-2 to TRBJ1-6, with D hard to call. In germline, CDR1 is SGHTA, CDR2 FQGNSA. V lost 5 bases to trimming and J lost 7 bases, with 21 bases between them. CDR3 size: 17 residues. As DNA, the CDR3 is TGTGCCAGCAGCCACCCCACCGGCGCCTTCGGGAATTCACCCCTCCACTTT. It specifies CASSHPTGAFGNSPLHF.

This clonotype was counted between two and nine times. The genes are TRBV29-1 and TRBJ1-2; D gene unclear. CDR3 length: 14 residues. With 2 bases removed from V and 8 bases from J, the gap between germline ends came to 18 bases. Germline-derived CDR1 and CDR2 are SQVTM and ANQGSEA. The chain's CDR3 is CSVEMSGREGGYTF. The CDR3 DNA sequence: TGCAGCGTTGAAATGAGCGGGAGGGAGGGCGGCTACACCTTC.

The rearrangement uses TRBV24-1 and TRBJ2-1; 10 bases match TRBD2. V lost 3 bases to trimming and J lost 9 bases; unmatched junction nucleotides: 10. This CDR3 contains 16 residues. CDR1 KGHDR and CDR2 SFDVKD come from the germline V gene. CDR3: CATSDKLAGVGSEQFF. CDR3 sequence (DNA): TGTGCCACCAGTGATAAGCTAGCGGGAGTCGGTAGTGAGCAGTTCTTC.

This clonotype was found a few times. The gene calls are TRBV6-2 or TRBV6-3 and TRBJ1-4, with a possible D match to TRBD1 (6 bases). The V end was cut by 6 bases, the J end by 3 bases, with 20 bases between. The CDR3 runs 17 residues. The V gene's germline CDR1 is MNHEY and CDR2 SVGEGT. The CDR3 DNA reads TGTGCCAGCAGAAGGGCCCCCAGGGGAGGTGCTAATGAAAAACTGTTTTTT. Translating gives CASRRAPRGGANEKLFF.

This chain links TRBV2 with TRBJ2-4, with 14 bases aligning to TRBD2. The germline V gene has CDR1 SNHLY and CDR2 FYNNEI. CDR3 length: 15 residues. The V and J ends lost 4 bases and 7 bases, in that order; junction bases with no gene match: 3. The DNA for the CDR3 is TGTGCCAGCAGTGCCGGGACTAGCGGGGGTAACATTCAGTACTTC. Encoded protein: CASSAGTSGGNIQYF.